This T cell receptor beta chain was captured in a study of response to subunit inactivated influenza vaccine (dated by TCRdb to 2016 to 2018). General notes on the study: Deep quantitative profiling of the T cell receptor repertoire was used in the study to follow responses to a trivalent subunit inactivated influenza vaccine.

V loses 6 bases at its end and J loses 1 base; junction bases beyond the gene matches: 8. CDR1 and CDR2 are read off the germline V gene as ENHRY and SYGVKD. There are 17 amino acids in the CDR3, from cysteine to phenylalanine inclusive. Solely the CDR3 DNA is kept, with 51 bases framed from the first base. For this clonotype: Its binding antigen is unknown. The sample holds no much larger clone one base away, and base qualities are not on file.

Library creation used RT-PCR. Data came from an Illumina HiSeq 2500. Using fastp at Q25 and MiXCR, TCRdb reprocessed the public reads and kept productive beta chains. Records with the same CDR3 protein are collapsed into one entry carrying the most frequent genes and DNA. Counted in this sample were around 530,000 distinct CDR3 sequences; 12% of them appeared once. The ten largest clonotypes hold roughly 10% of the sample. The full study reports these points: It was suggested by the authors that each seasonal influenza vaccination may recruit only a limited number of new T cells.

The sequence links TRBV10-3 to TRBJ2-7, with 14 bases in between that match TRBD2. The sample here was PBMCs from blood, taken on the day of vaccination. This sequence was found in a man aged 50 or older who received an inactivated influenza vaccine. Donor details come from another sample of the same person, matched by shared clones. The CDR3 protein: CAISAGLAGGNSYEQYF. The DNA sequence reads TGTGCCATCAGCGCCGGACTAGCGGGGGGTAATTCCTACGAGCAGTACTTC.